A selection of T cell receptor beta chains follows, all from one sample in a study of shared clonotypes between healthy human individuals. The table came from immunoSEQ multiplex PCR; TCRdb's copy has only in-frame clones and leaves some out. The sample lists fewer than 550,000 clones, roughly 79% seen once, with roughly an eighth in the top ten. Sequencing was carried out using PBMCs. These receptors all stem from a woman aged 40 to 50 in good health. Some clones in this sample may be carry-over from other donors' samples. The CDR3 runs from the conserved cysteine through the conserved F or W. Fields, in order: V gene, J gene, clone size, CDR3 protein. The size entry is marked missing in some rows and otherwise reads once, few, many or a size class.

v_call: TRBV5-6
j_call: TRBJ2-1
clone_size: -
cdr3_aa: CASSLGGAEQFF

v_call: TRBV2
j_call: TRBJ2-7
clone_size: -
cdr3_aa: CASSQGAWWYEQYF

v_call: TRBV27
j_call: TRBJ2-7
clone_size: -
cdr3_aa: CASRHGYEQYF

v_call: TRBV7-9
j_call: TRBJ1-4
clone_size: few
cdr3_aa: CASSFGVNNEKLFF

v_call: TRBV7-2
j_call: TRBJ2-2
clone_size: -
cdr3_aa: CASSSTTGSGFTLFF

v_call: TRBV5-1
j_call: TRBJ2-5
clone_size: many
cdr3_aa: CASSNGPGQGETQYF

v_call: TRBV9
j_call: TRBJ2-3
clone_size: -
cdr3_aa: CASSSTGMITDTQYF

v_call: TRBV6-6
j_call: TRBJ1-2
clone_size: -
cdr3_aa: CASSYSKRDGYTF

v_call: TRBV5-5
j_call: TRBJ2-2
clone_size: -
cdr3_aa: CASSWTGGTGELFF

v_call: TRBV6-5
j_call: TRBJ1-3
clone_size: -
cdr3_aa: CASSYGDPNSGNTIYF

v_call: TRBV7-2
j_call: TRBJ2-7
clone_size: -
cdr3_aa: CASSLALSGGGNYEQYF

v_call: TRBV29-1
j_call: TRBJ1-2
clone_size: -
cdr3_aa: CSATGTGNGYTF

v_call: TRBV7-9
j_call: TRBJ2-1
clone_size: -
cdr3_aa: CASSLGGTSYNEQFF

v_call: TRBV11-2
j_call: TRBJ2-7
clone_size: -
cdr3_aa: CASSLGLAEGYEQYF

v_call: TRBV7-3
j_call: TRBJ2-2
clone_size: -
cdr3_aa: CASSLPGLAGGKNTGELFF

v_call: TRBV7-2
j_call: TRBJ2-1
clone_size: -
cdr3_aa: CASSLEGTSGRGEQFF

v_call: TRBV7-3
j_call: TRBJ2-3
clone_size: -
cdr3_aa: CASSLGSGYTDTQYF

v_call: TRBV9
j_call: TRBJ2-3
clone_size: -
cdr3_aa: CASSVGSGPTDTQYF

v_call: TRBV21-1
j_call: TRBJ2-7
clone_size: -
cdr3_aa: CASSKPQYTIYEQYF

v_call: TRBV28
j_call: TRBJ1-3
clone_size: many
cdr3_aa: CASRDRGQNTIYF

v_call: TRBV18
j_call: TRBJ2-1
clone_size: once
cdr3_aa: CASSLGLAGTNNEQFF

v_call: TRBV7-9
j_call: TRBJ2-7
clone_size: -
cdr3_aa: CASSLAASGRTDEQYF

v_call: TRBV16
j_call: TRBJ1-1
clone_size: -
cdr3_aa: CASSPYRDTEAFF

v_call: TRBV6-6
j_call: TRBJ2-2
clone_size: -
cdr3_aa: CASSRQGVTGELFF

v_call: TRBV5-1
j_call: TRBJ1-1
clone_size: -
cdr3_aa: CASSLTEDTEAFF

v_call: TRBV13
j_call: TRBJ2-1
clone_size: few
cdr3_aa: CASSSLYNEQFF

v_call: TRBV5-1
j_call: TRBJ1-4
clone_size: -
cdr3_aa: CASSPGQGAHLTNEKLFF

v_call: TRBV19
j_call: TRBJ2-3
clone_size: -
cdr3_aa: CASRRDRAADTQYF

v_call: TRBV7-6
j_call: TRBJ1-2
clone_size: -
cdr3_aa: CASSHMYGYTF

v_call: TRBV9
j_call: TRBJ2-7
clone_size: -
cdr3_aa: CASSVESTPSYEQYF

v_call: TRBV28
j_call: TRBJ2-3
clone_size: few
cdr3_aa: CASQSTDTQYF

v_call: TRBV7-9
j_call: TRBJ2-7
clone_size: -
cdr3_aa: CASSPHGDEQYF

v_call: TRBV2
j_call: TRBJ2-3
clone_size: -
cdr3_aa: CASSRDFTDTQYF

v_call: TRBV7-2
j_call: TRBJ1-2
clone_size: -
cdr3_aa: CASSSGQGFYYGYTF

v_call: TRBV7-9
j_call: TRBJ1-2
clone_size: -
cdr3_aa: CASSLVGGAHYGYTF

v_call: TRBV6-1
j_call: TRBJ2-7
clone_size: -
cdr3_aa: CASRRQGASYEQYF

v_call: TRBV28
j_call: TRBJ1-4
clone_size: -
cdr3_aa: CASTSPGESNEKLFF

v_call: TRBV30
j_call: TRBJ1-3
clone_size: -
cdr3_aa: CAWSVSREGNTIYF

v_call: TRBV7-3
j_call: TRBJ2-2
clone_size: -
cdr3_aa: CASSLVASGPGELFF

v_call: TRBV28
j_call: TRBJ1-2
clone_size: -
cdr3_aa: CASLPGGTGAYGYTF

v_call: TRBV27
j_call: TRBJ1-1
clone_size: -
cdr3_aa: CASSLYGLNTEAFF

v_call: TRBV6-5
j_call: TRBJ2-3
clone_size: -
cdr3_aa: CATSEVPSTDTQYF

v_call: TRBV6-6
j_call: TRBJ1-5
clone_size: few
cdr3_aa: CASSRDSYQPQHF

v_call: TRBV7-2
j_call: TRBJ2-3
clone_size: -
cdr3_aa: CASSLGLAGYTDTQYF

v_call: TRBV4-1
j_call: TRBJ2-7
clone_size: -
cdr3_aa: CASSPDSSSYEQYF

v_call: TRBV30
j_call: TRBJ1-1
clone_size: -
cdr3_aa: CAWSTQGAAEAFF

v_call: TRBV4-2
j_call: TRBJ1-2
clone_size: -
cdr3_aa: CASSQEAQGDAYGYTF

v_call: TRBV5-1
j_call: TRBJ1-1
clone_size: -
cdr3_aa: CASSSGTENTEAFF

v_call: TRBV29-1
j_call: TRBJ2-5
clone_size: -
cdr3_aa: CSVADRGHSETQYF